Shown below are 13 T cell receptor beta chains from a single sample sequenced in a study of T cells after posttransplantation cyclophosphamide. Using immunoSEQ multiplex PCR, the repertoire was profiled, and TCRdb retains in-frame clones only, with some absent. The sample consists of about 28,000 clones, approximately 90% of them appearing once. The sequenced sample consisted of PBMCs. The receptors here all came from a man between 45 and 60 years old.

The gene calls are TRBV13 and TRBJ2-6; D perhaps matches TRBD2 (5 bases). The CDR3 runs to 18 residues. Germline V gene lookup returns CDR1 PRHDT and CDR2 FYEKMQ (reference sequence). V was clipped by 1 base and J by 4 bases, with 17 bases between them. This CDR3 reads CASSLEGGTLGGANVLTF. CDR3 nucleotides: TGTGCCAGCAGCTTAGAAGGAGGAACTCTCGGCGGGGCCAACGTCCTGACTTTC.

The rearrangement uses TRBV18 and TRBJ1-1; D uncertain. Per the germline V gene, CDR1 is KGHSH and CDR2 is LQKENI. V lost 6 bases and J lost 1, with 15 bases in between. CDR3 length: 15 amino acids. This chain's CDR3 is CASSSAGRQNTEAFF. Written as DNA, the CDR3 is TGTGCCAGCTCGTCAGCAGGCCGACAGAACACTGAAGCTTTCTTT.

In the case of this clone: It is unclear where the CDR3 begins or ends on the DNA, so no DNA is shown, and the CDR3 is as TCRdb lists it. The CDR3 protein is CASSSSTGTRGQPQHF. This sequence joins TRBV6-6 and TRBJ1-5; the table's D call, TRBD1, was not checked against the DNA. The CDR3 has 16 residues if both end residues are counted. Germline assignment: CDR1 MNHNY and CDR2 SVGAGI (reference sequence).

The rearrangement uses TRBV5-1 and TRBJ1-4; 7 positions match TRBD1. With 3 bases clipped from V and 3 bases from J, the junction kept 5 bases outside the gene matches. In germline, CDR1 is SGHRS, CDR2 YFSETQ. This CDR3 is 15 amino acids long. CDR3 bases: TGCGCCAGCAGCTCGACAGGGTCAGCTAATGAAAAACTGTTTTTT. Protein: CASSSTGSANEKLFF.

The chain couples TRBV6-1 to TRBJ1-1; 7 nucleotides match TRBD1. The trim removed 4 bases at V and 0 bases at J, leaving 5 bases unmatched. Looked up from germline, CDR1 is MNHNS and CDR2 is SASEGT. CDR3 length: 15 amino acids. The CDR3 coding sequence is TGTGCCAGCAGTGCCCGACAGGGTTTGAACACTGAAGCTTTCTTT. It codes for CASSARQGLNTEAFF.

This chain connects TRBV6-5 to TRBJ1-4; no clear D gene. The CDR3 runs to 15 residues. V lost 6 bases to trimming and J lost 3 bases, with 14 bases between them. Germline V gives CDR1 MNHEY, CDR2 SVGAGI. This chain's CDR3 is CASRFTYSANEKLFF. The CDR3 coding sequence is TGTGCCAGCAGGTTTACTTACTCTGCTAATGAAAAACTGTTTTTT.

The chain links TRBV7-3 to TRBJ2-1; perhaps TRBD1 as D (7 bases). CDR3 length: 14 amino acids. Germline V lookup: CDR1 SGHTA, CDR2 FQGTGA. Trimming removed 4 bases at V and 7 bases at J, with 14 bases between. CDR3 in amino acids: CASSSQGGRNEQFF. The CDR3 DNA follows: TGTGCCAGCAGCTCCCAGGGGGGTCGGAATGAGCAGTTCTTC. Based on the CDR3 plus reference TRBV7-3 and TRBJ2-1, the full variable domain is GAGVSQTPSNKVTEKGKYVELRCDPISGHTALYWYRQSLGQGPEFLIYFQGTGAADDSGLPNDRFFAVRPEGSVSTLKIQRTERGDSAVYLCASSSQGGRNEQFFGPGTRLTVL.

The DNA of the CDR3 is TGCGCCAGCAGCCCCACTGTCCTTAGCGGGAAGAGCACAGATACGCAGTATTTT. Amino acids: CASSPTVLSGKSTDTQYF. The chain recombines TRBV4-1 with TRBJ2-3; 8 positions agree with TRBD2. J lost 0 bases, V lost 4 bases, and 12 bases had no gene match. The CDR3 extends over 18 amino acids. Germline assignment: CDR1 MGHRA and CDR2 YSYEKL.

The CDR3, as DNA: TGTGCCAGCAGCTTAGATGGCGGACAGAACTATGGCTACACCTTC. It encodes CASSLDGGQNYGYTF. The J gene is TRBJ1-2, the V gene TRBV7-2, with D possibly being TRBD1 (6 bases). The V end was cut by 1 base, the J end by 2 bases, with 11 bases between. The CDR3 consists of 15 residues. CDR1 and CDR2 (germline): SGHTA, FQGNSA.

In nucleotides, the CDR3 is TGTGCCAGCTCACCGCTAGCGGGGGGAGACTACAATGAGCAGTTCTTC. It specifies CASSPLAGGDYNEQFF. J is TRBJ2-1 and V is TRBV18, with 11 bases lining up with TRBD2. The CDR3 totals 16 residues. From germline, CDR1 is KGHSH and CDR2 LQKENI. The J segment lost 3 bases and the V segment lost 3 bases, leaving 4 bases of the junction unmatched.

This clone was detected only a few times. The chain recombines TRBV5-5 with TRBJ2-5; D may be TRBD2 (5 bases). Germline CDR1 and CDR2: SGHKS and YYEKEE (reference sequence). Trimming removed 4 bases from V and 4 bases from J, with 14 bases in between. The CDR3 has 14 residues. The CDR3 nucleotides are TGTGCCAGCAGCCACGAAAGACTAACAGAGACCCAGTACTTC. Its protein is CASSHERLTETQYF.

This sequence joins TRBV5-4 and TRBJ1-1; the D is unclear. CDR1 and CDR2 (germline): SGHNT, YYREEE (reference sequence). The CDR3 has 13 residues. CDR3 in amino acids: CATRAGVNTEAFF. Written as DNA, the CDR3 is TGTGCTACACGAGCCGGGGTGAACACTGAAGCTTTCTTT.

The chain combines TRBV4-2 with TRBJ1-1; D ambiguous. The CDR3 has 16 amino acids. Trimming removed 4 bases from V and 1 base from J, with 16 bases in between. Germline V CDR1 and CDR2: LGHNA, YNFKEQ. The CDR3 here is CASSPRGGLENTEAFF. The CDR3 bases are TGTGCCAGCAGCCCCCGCGGAGGGTTAGAGAACACTGAAGCTTTCTTT.